This T cell receptor (beta chain) appears in the sequencing data of a study of cytomegalovirus exposure and HLA in healthy donors. Whole-study results and caveats: In all likelihood, a cluster of highly shared sequence variants was a sequencing artifact.

The PCR ran on 60 Vbeta and 13 Jbeta primers. TCRdb's table, derived via immunoSEQ multiplex PCR, lists solely in-frame clones and lacks some. The profile shows under 200,000 clones, around 72% of them singletons. Germline CDR1 and CDR2: SNHLY and FYNNEI. The J segment lost 9 bases and the V segment lost 1 base, leaving 10 bases of the junction unmatched. The CDR3 runs 15 residues. About this clone itself: Its antigen is not known.

The chain joins TRBV2 to TRBJ2-5, with 8 bases aligning to TRBD1. The clonotype comes from a man over 45 in good health and CMV-seronegative. The material sequenced was PBMCs. In DNA form, the CDR3 reads TGTGCCAGCAGTGAAGAAGAATCGGCAGGGGGCTCCCAGTACTTC. Translated: CASSEEESAGGSQYF.